Listed below are T cell receptor beta chains from one sample, sequenced in a study of OX40 agonist ivuxolimab in advanced cancers. The method was immunoSEQ multiplex PCR; TCRdb's version includes in-frame clones alone and lacks a portion of them. The repertoire consists of some 62,000 clones, with approximately 84% occurring once and the leading ten covering around 9.8%. The sample in question was CD4+ or CD8+ T cells sorted from blood, obtained in a trial of the OX40 agonist ivuxolimab. The receptor set was obtained from an adult with an advanced solid tumor such as melanoma, head and neck, liver or kidney cancer. CDR3s include the opening cysteine and the closing phenylalanine or tryptophan. The order of the fields is V gene, clone size, J gene, D gene, CDR3 protein, CDR3 DNA. A D gene is named only where the DNA matches it firmly. Some rows have no size entry. The others give once, few or many, or a class for an expanded clone.

V: TRBV6-1; size: NA; J: TRBJ2-7; D: NA; CDR3: CASSRSQVVYEQYF; DNA: TGTGCCAGCAGTAGGTCTCAGGTCGTCTACGAGCAGTACTTC
V: TRBV4-3; size: few; J: TRBJ1-2; D: NA; CDR3: CASSQDFGGGGYGYTF; DNA: TGCGCCAGCAGCCAAGATTTCGGAGGGGGGGGCTATGGCTACACCTTC
V: TRBV9; size: NA; J: TRBJ1-6; D: NA; CDR3: CASSVDPDLNSPLHF; DNA: TGTGCCAGCAGCGTGGACCCGGACCTCAATTCACCCCTCCACTTT
V: TRBV28; size: NA; J: TRBJ1-5; D: NA; CDR3: CASTLGARGDQPQHF; DNA: TGTGCCAGCACCCTGGGGGCGAGAGGGGATCAGCCCCAGCATTTT
V: TRBV18; size: once; J: TRBJ2-7; D: NA; CDR3: CASSPRFEGHEQYF; DNA: TGTGCCAGCTCACCACGTTTTGAGGGGCACGAGCAGTACTTC
V: TRBV9; size: NA; J: TRBJ2-7; D: TRBD1; CDR3: CASSVGGTGGYEQYF; DNA: TGTGCCAGCAGCGTAGGGGGGACAGGGGGCTACGAGCAGTACTTC
V: TRBV2; size: NA; J: TRBJ1-1; D: NA; CDR3: CASSARGLSEAFF; DNA: TGTGCCAGCAGTGCTCGAGGACTTTCGGAAGCTTTCTTT
V: TRBV7-2; size: NA; J: TRBJ1-2; D: NA; CDR3: CASSLETYGYTF; DNA: TGTGCCAGCAGCTTAGAGACCTATGGCTACACCTTC
V: TRBV7-9; size: NA; J: TRBJ2-2; D: TRBD2; CDR3: CASSLAGAGELFF; DNA: TGTGCCAGCAGCCTAGCGGGGGCCGGGGAGCTGTTTTTT
V: TRBV9; size: NA; J: TRBJ1-4; D: NA; CDR3: CASSPQAVATNEKLFF; DNA: TGTGCCAGCAGCCCCCAAGCGGTTGCAACTAATGAAAAACTGTTTTTT
V: TRBV10-1; size: NA; J: TRBJ2-5; D: NA; CDR3: CASSESTLEYF; DNA: TGCGCCAGCAGTGAGTCGACGTTGGAGTACTTC
V: TRBV7-9; size: NA; J: TRBJ2-5; D: TRBD1; CDR3: CASSLQRQGGETQYF; DNA: TGTGCCAGCAGCTTACAGAGACAGGGCGGAGAGACCCAGTACTTC
V: TRBV15; size: NA; J: TRBJ2-5; D: NA; CDR3: CATSRDKTQYF; DNA: TGTGCCACCAGCAGAGATAAGACCCAGTACTTC
V: TRBV5-1; size: NA; J: TRBJ2-3; D: TRBD1; CDR3: CASSSGQNTDTQYF; DNA: TGCGCCAGCAGCTCGGGACAGAATACAGATACGCAGTATTTT
V: TRBV5-1; size: NA; J: TRBJ2-2; D: NA; CDR3: CASSLEGRSIGELFF; DNA: TGCGCCAGCAGCTTGGAAGGCAGGTCAATCGGGGAGCTGTTTTTT
V: TRBV12-5; size: NA; J: TRBJ2-1; D: TRBD2; CDR3: CASGPPTSGRYNEQFF; DNA: TGTGCTAGTGGTCCCCCAACTAGCGGGAGATACAATGAGCAGTTCTTC
V: TRBV5-1; size: NA; J: TRBJ2-1; D: NA; CDR3: CASSTGPYFYNEQFF; DNA: TGCGCCAGCAGCACGGGGCCGTATTTTTACAATGAGCAGTTCTTC
V: TRBV10-2; size: NA; J: TRBJ2-5; D: NA; CDR3: CASSDWGRQETQYF; DNA: TGCGCCAGCAGTGATTGGGGGAGGCAAGAGACCCAGTACTTC
V: TRBV7-2; size: NA; J: TRBJ2-1; D: TRBD1; CDR3: CASSLGTGVDNEQFF; DNA: TGTGCCAGCAGCCTCGGGACAGGGGTGGACAATGAGCAGTTCTTC
V: TRBV5-1; size: few; J: TRBJ2-7; D: NA; CDR3: CASSLVLGEGEQYF; DNA: TGCGCCAGCAGCTTGGTTCTAGGGGAAGGCGAGCAGTACTTC
V: TRBV30; size: NA; J: TRBJ2-2; D: NA; CDR3: CAWVYFGASNTGELFF; DNA: TGTGCCTGGGTATATTTTGGGGCTTCTAACACCGGGGAGCTGTTTTTT
V: TRBV21-1; size: once; J: TRBJ1-2; D: NA; CDR3: CASSKRPRTGSGYTF; DNA: TGTGCCAGCAGCAAAAGGCCCCGGACAGGGTCTGGCTACACCTTC
V: TRBV27; size: NA; J: TRBJ2-2; D: NA; CDR3: CASSFGSGNTGELFF; DNA: TGTGCCAGCAGTTTTGGGAGCGGGAACACCGGGGAGCTGTTTTTT
V: TRBV6-1; size: NA; J: TRBJ2-1; D: NA; CDR3: CASSEGGWAGEQFF; DNA: TGTGCCAGCAGTGAAGGAGGCTGGGCGGGTGAGCAGTTCTTC
V: TRBV4-2; size: NA; J: TRBJ2-3; D: NA; CDR3: CASSRNQGTVGQYF; DNA: TGTGCCAGCAGCCGCAATCAGGGGACTGTTGGGCAGTATTTT
V: TRBV11-3; size: NA; J: TRBJ2-1; D: TRBD2; CDR3: CASTSGLRSEQFF; DNA: TGTGCCAGCACTAGCGGTTTGAGGAGTGAGCAGTTCTTC
V: TRBV28; size: NA; J: TRBJ2-7; D: NA; CDR3: CASLGQSSYEQYF; DNA: TGTGCCAGCCTTGGGCAGTCCTCCTACGAGCAGTACTTC
V: TRBV7-2; size: NA; J: TRBJ1-3; D: TRBD1; CDR3: CASSPRDRGKGNTIYF; DNA: TGTGCCAGCAGCCCCCGGGACAGGGGAAAGGGAAACACCATATATTTT
V: TRBV7-8; size: NA; J: TRBJ1-4; D: TRBD1; CDR3: CASSRRDRTNEKLFF; DNA: TGTGCCAGCAGCCGACGGGACAGAACTAATGAAAAACTGTTTTTT
V: TRBV19; size: NA; J: TRBJ2-1; D: TRBD2; CDR3: CASSMVSGGPYGYNEQFF; DNA: TGTGCCAGTAGTATGGTTAGCGGGGGGCCCTATGGATACAATGAGCAGTTCTTC
V: TRBV9; size: NA; J: TRBJ2-7; D: TRBD1; CDR3: CASSVTDREDYEQYF; DNA: TGTGCCAGCAGCGTTACGGACAGGGAAGACTACGAGCAGTACTTC
V: TRBV5-4; size: few; J: TRBJ1-1; D: TRBD1; CDR3: CASSGNRGTNTEAFF; DNA: TGTGCCAGCAGCGGAAACAGGGGAACGAACACTGAAGCTTTCTTT
V: TRBV6-4; size: NA; J: TRBJ1-1; D: TRBD1; CDR3: CASSRTGNTEAFF; DNA: TGTGCCAGCAGCCGGACAGGGAACACTGAAGCTTTCTTT
V: TRBV5-1; size: NA; J: TRBJ1-1; D: NA; CDR3: CASSLMDLNTEAFF; DNA: TGCGCCAGCAGCTTGATGGACCTCAACACTGAAGCTTTCTTT
V: TRBV11-2; size: NA; J: TRBJ1-1; D: NA; CDR3: CASSFTQKNTEAFF; DNA: TGTGCCAGCAGCTTTACCCAGAAGAACACTGAAGCTTTCTTT
V: TRBV7-3; size: NA; J: TRBJ1-2; D: NA; CDR3: CASSFSPKVYGYTF; DNA: TGTGCCAGCAGCTTTTCTCCCAAGGTCTATGGCTACACCTTC
V: TRBV6-5; size: few; J: TRBJ2-6; D: NA; CDR3: CASSLTGANVLTF; DNA: TGTGCCAGCAGCCTGACAGGGGCCAACGTCCTGACTTTC
V: TRBV6-1; size: NA; J: TRBJ1-1; D: TRBD1; CDR3: CAGIRLRDREAFF; DNA: TGTGCCGGAATCCGGTTACGGGACAGAGAAGCTTTCTTT
V: TRBV4-3; size: NA; J: TRBJ2-5; D: NA; CDR3: CASSQEGWETQYF; DNA: TGCGCCAGCAGCCAAGAAGGATGGGAGACCCAGTACTTC
V: TRBV28; size: NA; J: TRBJ1-5; D: NA; CDR3: CASSLSAGRVNQPQHF; DNA: TGTGCCAGCAGTTTATCGGCGGGACGAGTAAATCAGCCCCAGCATTTT
V: TRBV2; size: NA; J: TRBJ1-2; D: TRBD1; CDR3: CASRVQGGNYGYTF; DNA: TGTGCCAGCAGGGTACAGGGGGGGAACTATGGCTACACCTTC
V: TRBV9; size: NA; J: TRBJ1-3; D: NA; CDR3: CASSVVGGRSGNTIYF; DNA: TGTGCCAGCAGCGTAGTCGGGGGGCGCTCTGGAAACACCATATATTTT